The T cell receptor (beta chain) described here comes from a study of response to subunit inactivated influenza vaccine. Study conclusions and caveats: Authors suggested each seasonal influenza vaccination recruits few new T cells.

This clonotype was seen a few times. Its target is unknown. Via MiXCR, TCRdb re-called the RT-PCR reads, giving one row per CDR3 protein. Among 550,000 to 800,000 distinct CDR3 sequences listed, around 16% were seen once. The source material was PBMCs from blood, sampled about 12 days after vaccination. The TCR originated in a man aged 50 or older who received an inactivated influenza vaccine.

The CDR3 here is CASSWGQGGDNEQFF. CDR3 DNA sequence: TGCGCCAGCAGCTGGGGACAGGGGGGGGACAATGAGCAGTTCTTC. The chain has TRBV5-1 and TRBJ2-1; TRBD1 matches at 11 bases. This CDR3 spans 15 amino acids. Germline lookup yields CDR1 SGHRS and CDR2 YFSETQ. The V gene end was trimmed by 3 bases and the J gene end by 5 bases; junction bases not matched to a gene: 4.